The clone carrying this TCR beta chain turned up a few times. The target antigen is unknown. The PBMCs were taken from around 9 ml of fresh peripheral blood. Germline V gives CDR1 SQVTM, CDR2 ANQGSEA. The CDR3 has 15 amino acids. Trimming at V came to 5 bases and at J to 2 bases, leaving 8 bases not matched to a gene. The sample is drawn from a study of T cells in Graves' hyperthyroidism and ophthalmopathy. About the research overall: Sampling of peripheral blood happened at initial diagnosis, prior to any treatment. Study-wide results and caveats: Most expanded thyroid clonotypes above 0.001 recurred in blood.

Amplified regions were TCR beta CDR3 sequences from RNA transcripts. Using the HTBI primer set, a first-round RT-PCR was run on the TCR CDR3. MiXCR was run by TCRdb on the multiplex PCR reads, yielding one entry per CDR3 protein. In the table there are hundreds of thousands of distinct CDR3 sequences, 11% to 15% of which are singletons. The source material was blood. This clonotype originated in a woman between 18 and 29 years old with Graves' hyperthyroidism. The rearrangement links TRBV29-1 to TRBJ2-3, with 9 bases identical to TRBD2. The CDR3 here is CSVLGLAGPTDTQYF. CDR3 in DNA: TGCAGCGTTCTGGGGCTAGCGGGACCCACAGATACGCAGTATTTT.